In this sample, the clone carrying this T cell receptor (beta chain) turned up once. Its specificity is unknown. This entry belongs to a study of vaccination and CD4 T cells after COVID-19. About the research overall: Sampling that followed vaccination took place a median about 71 days after dose two, within a range of 14 to 241.

This CDR3 has 17 amino acids. Germline V gives CDR1 MNHNS, CDR2 SASEGT. Trimming took 7 bases from V and 5 from J; bases not matched to a gene: 10. Regarding treatment: roughly 10-day PBMC culture with coronavirus spike peptide pools or control peptides (ViraFEST assay). Sequencing of cultured CD4+ T cell DNA used the Oncomine TCR Beta short-read assay. TCRdb ran MiXCR on the PCR reads and lists one entry per CDR3 protein. The repertoire holds 9,500 to 15,000 distinct CDR3 sequences, with roughly 56% as singletons. The sequence came from a human donor who had recovered from COVID-19. The sample comprised CD4+ T cells from blood, cultured in vitro. The V and J genes are TRBV6-1 and TRBJ2-5; 16 positions agree with TRBD2. CDR3 loop: CASTPGLAGGPWETQYF. The CDR3 DNA reads as TGTGCCAGCACCCCGGGACTAGCGGGAGGGCCGTGGGAGACCCAGTACTTC.